A single sample gave rise to the 10 T cell receptor gamma chains below, sequenced in a study of gamma delta lymphoproliferative disorders and STAT genes. TCRdb re-processed the multiplex PCR reads using CATT. The sample has 1,100 or so gamma-chain clones; 9% to 10% are singletons. Sequencing used genomic DNA taken from PBMCs of patients and controls. Sequences were obtained from blood. The receptors were gathered from a human donor with gamma-delta T-cell large granular lymphocyte leukemia.

Sample share makes this clone medium-sized. The chain is built from TRGV2 and TRGJ1 or TRGJ2. Unmatched junction bases numbered 2, after V lost 0 bases and J lost 3 bases. The CDR3 extends over 13 amino acids. CDR1 is EGSNGY, CDR2 YDSYNSKV, per germline. CDR3 coding DNA: TGTGCCACCTGGGACGGGTTTTATTATAAGAAACTCTTT. It specifies CATWDGFYYKKLF.

This clone ranks as medium-sized. This chain connects TRGV10 to TRGJ1 or TRGJ2. TRGV10 is assigned to the ORF class and has an uncertain function. V shed 8 bases, J shed 10 bases, and the junction held 9 bases outside the gene matches. CDR3 length: 11 amino acids. In DNA, the CDR3 is TGTGCTGCGTGGGATTACGGGAAGAAACTCTTT. Amino acid sequence: CAAWDYGKKLF.

In its sample, this clone ranks as medium-sized. V gene TRGV10 combines with J gene TRGJP1. TRGV10 qualifies as an ORF whose function is uncertain. Losses at the gene ends were 14 bases for V and 1 base for J; bases not matched to a gene: 8. The CDR3 runs to 13 residues. CDR3 in amino acids: CATPCTTGWFKIF. CDR3 DNA: TGTGCTACGCCTTGTACCACTGGTTGGTTCAAGATATTT.

This clone is medium-sized (0.01 to 0.1%). No DNA is shown, since the ends of the CDR3 on it are uncertain; the CDR3 is the one TCRdb lists. V usage is TRGV11 and J usage is TRGJP1. TRGV11 is recorded as an ORF, its role being uncertain. The CDR3 length is 19 residues, termini included. The CDR3: CTTVPAGLGPSGTGWFKIF.

Within the sample, this clone is medium-sized. Because the CDR3's place on the DNA is in doubt, the DNA is left out and the CDR3 is given as listed by TCRdb. This chain links TRGV11 with TRGJP1. TRGV11 is reported as an ORF; its role is uncertain. Both ends counted, the CDR3 spans 16 residues. This CDR3 reads CTTVPAGDTTGWFKIF.

This clone is classed as medium-sized. This chain joins TRGV4 and TRGJ1 or TRGJ2. The ends lost 4 bases at V and 4 bases at J; junction bases unmatched: 7. Germline V gene lookup returns CDR1 EGSTGY and CDR2 YDSYTSSV. The CDR3 loop spans 13 amino acids. The CDR3 region is CATWDGRYYKKLF. The CDR3 bases are TGTGCCACCTGGGACGGCCGATATTATAAGAAACTCTTT.

In this sample, this clone is medium-sized (0.01 to 0.1%). The rearrangement joins TRGV11 to TRGJ1 or TRGJ2. TRGV11 is an open reading frame, and its role is uncertain. This CDR3 comprises 14 residues. The V and J ends lost 3 bases and 0 bases, in that order; junction bases with no gene match: 2. CDR3 sequence reads: CACWIRKNYYKKLF. The CDR3 region has the DNA TGTGCCTGCTGGATTAGGAAGAATTATTATAAGAAACTCTTT.

This clone is judged medium-sized (0.01 to 0.1%). A far bigger clonotype differs at one base, so this is likely a read error. Distinct nucleotide sequences in the sample also encode this CDR3. This CDR3 is CATWDGPSMDYYKKLF. The CDR3 DNA sequence: TGTGCTACCTGGGACGGGCCTAGCATGGATTATTATAAGAAACTCTTT. This chain links TRGV4 with TRGJ1 or TRGJ2. This CDR3 contains 16 residues. Germline lookup yields CDR1 EGSTGY and CDR2 YDSYTSSV.

The chain joins TRGV2 to TRGJ1 or TRGJ2. V lost 0 bases, J lost 6 bases, and 5 bases stayed unmatched. CDR1 EGSNGY and CDR2 YDSYNSKV come from the germline V gene. The CDR3 is made up of 13 amino acids. CDR3 amino acids: CATWDGLSYKKLF. CDR3 bases: TGTGCCACCTGGGACGGGCTTAGTTATAAGAAACTCTTT.

This clone was observed many times. V gene TRGV8 combines with J gene TRGJ1 or TRGJ2. Germline CDR1 is VENAVY and CDR2 is YDSYNSRV. V lost 3 bases and J lost 3; bases outside the gene matches: 8. This CDR3 contains 14 residues. In nucleotides, the CDR3 is TGTGCCACCTGGGATGGAAAATGTTATTATAAGAAACTCTTT. Translating it yields CATWDGKCYYKKLF.